This TCR beta chain is drawn from a study of beta chain features in type 1 diabetes. The CDR3 extends over 18 amino acids. V was clipped by 0 bases and J by 0 bases, with 13 bases between them. Germline lookup yields CDR1 SGHRS and CDR2 YFSETQ. The study reverse transcribed the entire isolated RNA, so it sequenced expressed TCRB transcripts. The assay was immunoSEQ multiplex PCR, and TCRdb's table has in-frame clones only and misses some. The sample holds approximately 38,000 clones, 55% to 70% seen once. The TCR sequence derives from a woman aged 25 to 39 in good health. What was sequenced was Tregs from blood. The chain combines TRBV5-1 with TRBJ1-6; D gene uncertain. The CDR3 nucleotides are TGCGCCAGCAGCTTGGCCGGGATCCAGAGCTCCTATAATTCACCCCTCCACTTT. Its translation: CASSLAGIQSSYNSPLHF.